This T cell receptor (beta chain) appears in the sequencing data of a study of radiation and T cells in renal cell carcinoma (dated by TCRdb to between 2020 and 2021). Study-level background: A total of 50 to 60 samples underwent TCR beta sequencing, made up of roughly 26 tumors and about 27 peripheral blood samples. The final blood draw was performed at 4 weeks after radiation, at the same time as nephrectomy. A total of approximately 4 million unique CDR3 nucleotide sequences, encoding roughly 3,000,000 unique CDR3 amino acid sequences, were found across all 50 or so samples.

The immunoSEQ kit was used, according to the manufacturer's recommendations, to generate TCR beta libraries from genomic DNA. Library preparation used a first multiplex PCR with proprietary primers, then a second PCR adding unique barcodes, with bead cleanups after each round. A kit-provided positive control reaction and a negative control reaction were included in every sample batch. The final libraries underwent checking on an Agilent 4200 TapeStation D1000 ScreenTape, volumetric pooling, and quantification by qPCR. Sequencing ran on an Illumina NextSeq500 with a MidOutput 150-cycle cartridge, using 156 Read1 and 15 Index1 cycles with kit custom primers. The pooled library was loaded at roughly 0.94 pM with an approximately 21% PhiX control spike-in. Per the source publication's procedure: The vendor-processed data were analyzed in R, and a clonotype was defined as all T cells that share the same CDR3 nucleotide sequence. For clone abundance analyses, frequencies were normalized to the 10,000 most abundant clones in each sample. Public T cell clones, which averaged fewer than five per sample, were excluded before analysis. Tumor-enriched clonotypes and baseline blood-enriched clonotypes were defined as those with an abundance difference of at least 32-fold between compartments. Clonotypes expanded or contracted between blood time points were identified with a beta-binomial differential abundance model. Tumor-blood repertoire similarity was measured with the Baroni-Urbani and Buser coefficient, and groups were compared using two-tailed Wilcoxon tests in R. Here the immuneACCESS table is served through TCRdb, limited to in-frame sequences with V and J called. Missing clones are a known gap in these copies; in checked studies unresolved V genes cover under half, and the rest lacks a known reason. That table is the source of V, J and clone size, and D and trimming were worked out from the DNA. In this sample the table shows about 150,000 clones, 80% to 90% of which occur a single time. The ten largest make up about a sixth of the sample.

The label giving this sample's time point can be read as: blood 4 weeks post-SBRT, at nephrectomy. Per the publication, the treatment or condition label means: 15 Gy SBRT to primary tumor, nephrectomy 4 weeks later. Samples came from a clinical trial, in which primary renal cell carcinomas received 15 Gy stereotactic body radiation therapy followed by nephrectomy 4 weeks later. Serial peripheral blood from radiation-treated patients was sampled at baseline, 2 weeks and 4 weeks after SBRT to track tumor-enriched clonotypes. Every patient's renal cell carcinoma showed clear cell pathology. The QIAamp DNA Blood Mini Kit (Qiagen) was used to prepare genomic DNA for TCR sequencing. The analyses included just those samples that passed every quality control check. For this clone: What antigen it recognizes has not been identified. The sample holds no much larger clone one base away, and base qualities are not on file.

The germline V gene (reference sequence) sets CDR1 to MNHNY and CDR2 to SVGAGI. V and J lose 7 bases and 7 bases, and a span of 16 bases separates them. The CDR3 numbers 14 residues from cysteine through phenylalanine. Only the CDR3 DNA stays, 42 bases, in frame from base 1. What the work shows at the level of the full study, not this receptor alone: The single-armed trial design could not address effects of radiation dose or scheduling on the TCR repertoire. Tracking of blood repertoire dynamics stopped at about 4 weeks after treatment, with no follow-up past that point. Top tumor clonotypes rose in blood from baseline to 2 weeks post-radiation, then contracted by 4 weeks, suggesting transient expansion of tumor-resident clones. Because no pretreatment tumor biopsies were available, whether clonotypes were present in the tumor at baseline could not be determined.

This receptor was taken from a woman aged 45-65 years with renal cell carcinoma. The V and J segments used are TRBV6-6 and TRBJ1-4; the D gene assignment is ambiguous. Sequencing was performed on blood, taken from a patient whose treatment included radiotherapy and nephrectomy. The CDR3 amino acid sequence is: CASTTPSSGEKLFF. In nucleotide form, the sequence is TGTGCCAGCACTACTCCATCCTCAGGTGAAAAACTGTTTTTT.